This T cell receptor (beta chain) comes out of a study of shared clonotypes between healthy human individuals. Study observations and caveats: An expected dependence of interdonor clonotype sharing on sequencing depth was noted. In this cohort, only blood was sampled, and tissue repertoires likely differ. A limitation of the genetic and exposure-history diversity represented arose from few donors.

On sorted subsets, replicate PCRs used approximately 190 ng DNA, or some 27,000 T cell genomes. Here immunoSEQ multiplex PCR was the method, and the copy in TCRdb shows in-frame clones only, minus some. The table lists 2,100,000 or so clones, approximately 95% of them singletons. CDR1 is KGHSH and CDR2 is LQKENI in the germline V gene. J lost 5 bases, V lost 1 base, and 10 bases had no gene match. The CDR3 is made up of 16 amino acids. With regard to this clone: Its specificity is unknown.

The sequenced sample was naive CD4+ T cells sorted from blood. Subset here: CD45RA+ positively selected. This clonotype originated in a man aged 18 to 30 in good health. J is TRBJ1-1 and V is TRBV18; TRBD1 matches 7 bases. The chain's CDR3 is CASSPQTGRGGTEAFF. The CDR3 DNA sequence: TGTGCCAGCTCACCACAGACAGGGCGCGGTGGGACTGAAGCTTTCTTT.